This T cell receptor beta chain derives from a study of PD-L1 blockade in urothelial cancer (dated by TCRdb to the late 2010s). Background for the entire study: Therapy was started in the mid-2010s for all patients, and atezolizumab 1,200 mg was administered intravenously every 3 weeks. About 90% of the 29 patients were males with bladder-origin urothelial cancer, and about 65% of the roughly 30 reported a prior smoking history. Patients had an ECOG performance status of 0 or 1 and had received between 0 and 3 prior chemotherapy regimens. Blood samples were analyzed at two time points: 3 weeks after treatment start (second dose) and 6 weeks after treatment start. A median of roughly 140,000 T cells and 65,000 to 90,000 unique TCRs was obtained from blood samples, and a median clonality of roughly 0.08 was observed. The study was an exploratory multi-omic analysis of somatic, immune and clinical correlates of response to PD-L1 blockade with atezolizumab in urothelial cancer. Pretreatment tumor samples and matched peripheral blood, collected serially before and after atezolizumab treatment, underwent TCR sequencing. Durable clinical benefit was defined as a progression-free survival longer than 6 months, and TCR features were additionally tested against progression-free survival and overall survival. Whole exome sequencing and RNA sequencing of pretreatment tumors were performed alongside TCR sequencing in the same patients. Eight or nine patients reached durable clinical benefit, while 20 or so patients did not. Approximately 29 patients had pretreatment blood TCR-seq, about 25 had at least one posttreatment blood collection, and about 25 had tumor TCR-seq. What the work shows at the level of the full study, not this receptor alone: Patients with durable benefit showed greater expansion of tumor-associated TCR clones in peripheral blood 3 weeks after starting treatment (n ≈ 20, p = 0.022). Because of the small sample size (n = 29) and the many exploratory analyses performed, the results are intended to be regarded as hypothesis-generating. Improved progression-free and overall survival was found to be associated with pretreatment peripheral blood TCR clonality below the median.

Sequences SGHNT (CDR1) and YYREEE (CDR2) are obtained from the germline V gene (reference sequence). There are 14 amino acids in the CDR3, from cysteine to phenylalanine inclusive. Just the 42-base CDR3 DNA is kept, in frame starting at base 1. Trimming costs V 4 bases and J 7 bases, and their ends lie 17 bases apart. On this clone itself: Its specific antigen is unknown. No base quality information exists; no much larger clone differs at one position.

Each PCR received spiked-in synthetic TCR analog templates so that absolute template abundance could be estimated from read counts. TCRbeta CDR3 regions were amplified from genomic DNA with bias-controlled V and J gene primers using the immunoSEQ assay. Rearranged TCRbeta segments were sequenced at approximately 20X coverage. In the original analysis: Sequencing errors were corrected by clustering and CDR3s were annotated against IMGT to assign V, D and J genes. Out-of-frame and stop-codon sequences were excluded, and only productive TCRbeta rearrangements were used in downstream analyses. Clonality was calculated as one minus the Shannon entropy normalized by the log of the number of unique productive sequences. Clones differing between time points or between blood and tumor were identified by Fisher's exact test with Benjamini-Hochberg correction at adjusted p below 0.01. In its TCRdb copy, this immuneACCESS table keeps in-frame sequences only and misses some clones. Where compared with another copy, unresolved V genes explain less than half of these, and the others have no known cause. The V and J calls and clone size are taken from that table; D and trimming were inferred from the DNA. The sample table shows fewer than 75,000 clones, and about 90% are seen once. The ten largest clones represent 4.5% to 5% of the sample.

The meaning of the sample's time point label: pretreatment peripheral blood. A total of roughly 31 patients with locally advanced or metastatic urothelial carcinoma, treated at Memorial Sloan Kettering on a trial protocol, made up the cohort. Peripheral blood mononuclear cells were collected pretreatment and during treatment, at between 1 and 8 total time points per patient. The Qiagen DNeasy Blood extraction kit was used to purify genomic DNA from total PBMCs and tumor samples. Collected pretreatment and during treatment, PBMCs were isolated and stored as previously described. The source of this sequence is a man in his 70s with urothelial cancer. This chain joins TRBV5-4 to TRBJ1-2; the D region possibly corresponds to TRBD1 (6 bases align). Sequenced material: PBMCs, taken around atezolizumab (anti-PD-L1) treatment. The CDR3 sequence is CASSQSRDIAGYTF. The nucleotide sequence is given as TGTGCCAGCAGCCAAAGCCGGGACATTGCTGGCTACACCTTC.